The clone carrying this T cell receptor beta chain was observed a few times. TCRdb fed the reads into MiXCR, producing one record per CDR3 protein. In the table there are more than 400,000 distinct CDR3 sequences, roughly 29% of which are singletons. The germline V gene encodes CDR1 MNHGY and CDR2 SAAAGT. CDR3 length equals 14 residues. The V gene lost 6 bases and the J gene lost 3 bases, with 15 bases spanning the gap. This record comes from a study of T cell repertoires in cytomegalovirus infection. The receptor was derived from a human donor in good health (CMV status not recorded). Some clones in this sample may be carry-over from other donors' samples. The material sequenced was PBMCs. V is TRBV6-8 and J is TRBJ2-7, with a possible D match to TRBD1 (6 bases). CDR3 coding DNA: TGTGCCAGCAGGCCCAGGACAGCGAACTACGAGCAGTACTTC. Protein product: CASRPRTANYEQYF.